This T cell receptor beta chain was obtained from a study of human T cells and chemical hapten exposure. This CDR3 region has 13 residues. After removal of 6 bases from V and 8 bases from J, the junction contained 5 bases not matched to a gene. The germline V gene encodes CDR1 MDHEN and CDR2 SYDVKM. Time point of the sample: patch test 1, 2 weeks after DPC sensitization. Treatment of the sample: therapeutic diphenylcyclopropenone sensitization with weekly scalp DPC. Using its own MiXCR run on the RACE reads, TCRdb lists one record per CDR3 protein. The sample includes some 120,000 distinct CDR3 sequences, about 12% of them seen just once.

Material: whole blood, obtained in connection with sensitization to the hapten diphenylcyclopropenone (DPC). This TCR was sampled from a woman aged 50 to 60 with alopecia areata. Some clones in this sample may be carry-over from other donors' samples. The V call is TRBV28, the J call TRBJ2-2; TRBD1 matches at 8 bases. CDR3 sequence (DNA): TGTGCCAGCAGGCGACAGGGGTCGGGGGAGCTGTTTTTT. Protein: CASRRQGSGELFF.